The 4 T cell receptor beta chains below all came from one sample that was sequenced in a study of patients and donors after allogeneic stem cell transplantation. TCRdb ran MiXCR on the RT-PCR reads and lists one entry per CDR3 protein. The repertoire has some 60,000 distinct CDR3 sequences, 10% to 15% of them found once; the top ten carry around a third. The source material was blood, either unsorted or a sorted T cell fraction (not recorded which). The receptor set was obtained from a human donor who was either an allogeneic HSCT recipient or a stem cell or donor lymphocyte infusion donor (not recorded which). It is not recorded whose cells these are; they may come from a transplant donor.

This chain connects TRBV3-1 to TRBJ2-4; 8 bases line up with TRBD1. CDR1 LGHDT and CDR2 YNNKEL come from the germline V gene (reference sequence). The CDR3 is 17 amino acids. Trimming removed 4 bases from V and 3 bases from J; junction bases left unmatched: 11. CDR3 sequence (DNA): TGTGCCAGCAGCCCCCTTGGACAGGGTACTTTCAAAAACATTCAGTACTTC. This encodes CASSPLGQGTFKNIQYF.

This clonotype showed up many times. The chain links TRBV6-5 to TRBJ2-7, with 8 bases fitting TRBD2. The CDR3 has 15 amino acids. The trim removed 7 bases at V and 5 bases at J, leaving 13 bases unmatched. Germline CDR1 and CDR2: MNHEY and SVGAGI. The CDR3 loop is CASKMERERLNEQYF. The CDR3 DNA follows: TGTGCCAGCAAGATGGAGCGGGAGCGCCTAAACGAGCAGTACTTC.

The rearrangement links TRBV10-3 to TRBJ2-3; D not certain. Germline values: CDR1 ENHRY, CDR2 SYGVKD. V lost 6 bases and J 7 bases, leaving 14 bases between the germline ends. CDR3 length: 13 amino acids. CDR3 nucleotides: TGTGCCATCAGCCTTAATGGTGGGAATACGCAGTATTTT. The encoded protein is CAISLNGGNTQYF.

Concerning this clonotype: One junction end does not reproduce the germline sequence, and a read error may be involved. This chain connects TRBV2 to TRBJ2-7, with 13 bases identical to TRBD2. Germline CDR1 SNHLY, CDR2 FYNNEI. The CDR3 covers 16 residues. CDR3 sequence reads: CASSDGGTSGIDEQYF. CDR3 in DNA: TGTGCCAGCAGTGACGGTGGGACTAGCGGGATCGACGAACAGTACTTC.